This T cell receptor (beta chain) was identified in a study of T-cell memory formation after mild COVID-19. Overall study context: Clusters of TCRs were largely donor specific. Findings and limits, study-wide: Contracting clones from day 15 to 85 had balanced CD4/CD8; later expanders favoured CD4+. Second-wave clones with a day 37 peak had unconfirmed SARS-CoV-2 specificity.

TCRdb reprocessed the 5' RACE reads with MiXCR, giving one entry per CDR3 protein. The sample holds about 350,000 distinct CDR3 sequences, about 13% seen once. About this clonotype: Its antigen is as yet unknown.

Deletions cut 6 bases from V and 3 bases from J, with 17 bases between. Germline lookup yields CDR1 MNHEY and CDR2 SVGAGI. The CDR3 spans 15 residues. The clonotype comes from a man younger than 35 who had mild COVID-19 (a few samples of this study predate the infection). Cell type and time point are not known. The J gene is TRBJ1-1, the V gene TRBV6-5; D ambiguous. What was sequenced was PBMCs or a T cell subset sorted from them (not recorded which). CDR3 sequence (DNA): TGTGCCAGCAGCTACCGGCGGCTCGAGGACACTGAAGCTTTCTTT. This encodes CASSYRRLEDTEAFF.